This entry lists 11 T cell receptor beta chains sequenced from one sample in a study of cytomegalovirus exposure and HLA in healthy donors. PCR involved 60 Vbeta and 13 Jbeta primers. Sequencing was performed with immunoSEQ multiplex PCR; in TCRdb, only in-frame clones are kept and a portion is missing. The table shows 170,000 or so clones, with roughly four fifths occurring only once. The sample was PBMCs. The receptors shown here come from a woman between 25 and 40 years old in good health and CMV-seronegative.

The chain combines TRBV18 with TRBJ1-2, with 12 bases identical to TRBD1. The length of the CDR3 is 18 residues. Germline V gives CDR1 KGHSH, CDR2 LQKENI. Trimming at V came to 3 bases and at J to 0 bases, leaving 8 bases not matched to a gene. CDR3 nucleotides: TGTGCCAGCTCACCTCTCCGGGACAGGGGGCCCTCTAACTATGGCTACACCTTC. As protein: CASSPLRDRGPSNYGYTF.

This clone was recorded only once. The V and J genes are TRBV30 and TRBJ1-2; D gene uncertain. The CDR3 contains 14 residues. V was shortened by 4 bases and J by 2 bases, with 14 bases between the two germline ends. The germline CDR1 and CDR2 sequences are GTSNPN and SVGIG (reference sequence). The CDR3 here is CAWTPPGINYGYTF. The CDR3 region has the DNA TGTGCCTGGACCCCCCCCGGGATCAACTATGGCTACACCTTC.

The chain carries TRBV19 and TRBJ1-5; weak D call: TRBD1 (6 bases). V was cut by 7 bases and J by 4 bases, with 17 bases left in between. Germline V CDR1 and CDR2: LNHDA, SQIVND (reference sequence). The CDR3 consists of 15 residues. CDR3 DNA: TGTGCCAGTAATGAGGGCAGGGGAACTAATCAGCCCCAGCATTTT. As protein: CASNEGRGTNQPQHF.

The chain links TRBV6-5 to TRBJ2-7, with 8 bases fitting TRBD1. This CDR3 comprises 13 residues. Germline CDR1 is MNHEY and CDR2 is SVGAGI. V gave up 7 bases and J gave up 5 bases; unmatched junction bases: 7. The CDR3 loop is CASIGTGPNEQYF. For the CDR3, the DNA is TGTGCCAGCATCGGGACAGGCCCCAACGAGCAGTACTTC.

The chain combines TRBV9 with TRBJ2-2; 12 nucleotides agree with TRBD1. V lost 3 bases to trimming and J lost 2 bases; unmatched junction nucleotides: 11. Germline CDR1 is SGDLS and CDR2 is YYNGEE. The CDR3 spans 19 residues. Written as DNA, the CDR3 is TGTGCCAGCAGCGCCGCCGGGACAGGGGGCAAAGGTAACACCGGGGAGCTGTTTTTT. Encoded protein: CASSAAGTGGKGNTGELFF.

This clone was counted once. The chain carries TRBV25-1 and TRBJ2-1, with TRBD1 matching over 10 bases. The CDR3 loop spans 16 amino acids. V shed 4 bases and J 4 bases; nucleotides not matched to a gene: 7. Germline V gene sequence: CDR1 MGHDK, CDR2 SYGVNS. CDR3 protein: CASSVIDRGLYNEQFF. The CDR3 DNA sequence: TGTGCCAGCAGTGTTATCGACAGGGGGCTATACAATGAGCAGTTCTTC.

V gene TRBV23-1 combines with J gene TRBJ1-2; TRBD1 matches at 7 bases. TRBV23-1 is an open reading frame whose function is uncertain. The CDR3 is 14 residues long. The junction had 0 bases not matched to a gene; V was cut back by 2 bases and J by 0 bases. The DNA of the CDR3 is TGCGCCAGCAGTCAAGGGACAGCTAACTATGGCTACACCTTC. This sequence encodes CASSQGTANYGYTF.

The sample holds one count of this clone. A read error may account for a junction end that differs from germline. V usage is TRBV18 and J usage is TRBJ2-7; D ambiguous. Germline V gene data show CDR1 as KGHSH and CDR2 as LQKENI. The CDR3 runs 12 residues. CDR3 residues: CASSPGSYERYF. DNA of the CDR3: TGTGCCAGCTCGCCTGGGTCCTACGAGCGGTACTTC. Full variable domain (outside the CDR3, taken from reference TRBV18 and TRBJ2-7): NAGVMQNPRHLVRRRGQEARLRCSPMKGHSHVYWYRQLPEEGLKFMVYLQKENIIDESGMPKERFSAEFPKEGPSILRIQQVVRGDSAAYFCASSPGSYERYFGPGTRLTVT.

This chain uses TRBV28 with TRBJ1-2; TRBD1 might be the D (5 bases). The CDR3 extends over 14 amino acids. V was cut by 6 bases and J by 0 bases, with 11 bases left in between. Germline-derived CDR1 and CDR2 are MDHEN and SYDVKM. The CDR3 loop reads CASSRQPSNYGYTF. The DNA for the CDR3 is TGTGCCAGCAGCAGACAGCCCTCTAACTATGGCTACACCTTC.

This clone was seen a single time. The chain recombines TRBV5-1 with TRBJ2-7; 9 nucleotides align to TRBD2. V lost 0 bases and J lost 2; bases outside the gene matches: 6. The germline CDR1 and CDR2 sequences are SGHRS and YFSETQ. The CDR3 length is 16 residues. The CDR3 DNA sequence: TGCGCCAGCAGCTTGGAAACAGCGGGGGGACCCTACGAGCAGTACTTC. Amino acid sequence: CASSLETAGGPYEQYF.

The V gene is TRBV19, the J gene TRBJ2-2; 7 nucleotides align to TRBD1. CDR3 size: 15 residues. The V segment lost 4 bases and the J segment 5 bases; nucleotides outside the gene matches: 7. Germline V gene lookup returns CDR1 LNHDA and CDR2 SQIVND (reference sequence). As DNA, the CDR3 is TGTGCCAGTAGTACCCGGGACAGCCGTACCGGGGAGCTGTTTTTT. Translated: CASSTRDSRTGELFF.